These T cell receptor beta chains were read from a single sample in a study of blood T cells in healthy people across ages. TCRdb recomputed calls from the 5' RACE reads with MiXCR, one row per CDR3 protein. The data contain about 1,600,000 distinct CDR3 sequences, 42% of them seen just once; the ten biggest clones take up around 8%. The sample comprised blood. These receptors came from a woman aged 18 to 35 in good health. Each CDR3 is given with its conserved first and last residue. D genes are given only for firm matches. Clone size is shown for a subset of rows, as once, few, many or a class of expanded clone.

.,few,TRBV20-1,TRBJ2-1,TGCAGTGCTACCCCCCTCCGACGGGGGTGGAATGAGCAGTTCTTC,CSATPLRRGWNEQFF
.,.,TRBV2,TRBJ2-1,TGTGCCAGCAGCGCGCCCTCTAGCTCCTACAATGAGCAGTTCTTC,CASSAPSSSYNEQFF
.,.,TRBV10-3,TRBJ1-4,TGTGCCACCACGGACAGCGAGAATGAAAAACTGTTTTTT,CATTDSENEKLFF
.,.,TRBV20-1,TRBJ2-7,TGCAGTGCTAGCGCCACGGGGGAACGGGGCGAGCAGTACTTC,CSASATGERGEQYF
.,.,TRBV30,TRBJ2-2,TGTGCCTGGATGGGGGGGAACACCGGGGAGCTGTTTTTT,CAWMGGNTGELFF
TRBD1,.,TRBV7-2,TRBJ1-5,TGTGCCAGCAGCCATGGACAGGGTCGACAGCCCCAGCATTTT,CASSHGQGRQPQHF
TRBD2,.,TRBV18,TRBJ2-7,TGTGCCAGCTCACAGGCTAGCGGGAGTTTCAACGAGCAGTACTTC,CASSQASGSFNEQYF
.,.,TRBV3-1,TRBJ2-7,TGTGCCAGCAGCCCCGGGGCAGGGACTGATATCTCCTACGAGCAGTACTTC,CASSPGAGTDISYEQYF
.,.,TRBV6-4,TRBJ1-5,TGTGCCAGCAGTCTTGGTCCGGGGCATCAGCCCCAGCATTTT,CASSLGPGHQPQHF
.,few,TRBV28,TRBJ1-1,TGTGCCAGCAGTGGGGGAGTGGCTTACACTGAAGCTTTCTTT,CASSGGVAYTEAFF
.,many,TRBV20-1,TRBJ1-2,TGCAGTGCTAGTGTTGGGGCCACAGGGATCGGCTACACCTTC,CSASVGATGIGYTF
.,few,TRBV6-5,TRBJ2-5,TGTGCCAGCAGTTACCGCAACCAAGAGACCCAGTACTTC,CASSYRNQETQYF
TRBD2,.,TRBV6-5,TRBJ2-7,TGTGCCAGCAGTTCACCCCCCAGCGGGAGGGCCTACGAGCAGTACTTC,CASSSPPSGRAYEQYF
.,.,TRBV12-3/TRBV12-4,TRBJ1-5,TGTGCCAGCACCCCCGGGCCGCTTAGCAATCAGCCCCAGCATTTT,CASTPGPLSNQPQHF
.,.,TRBV6-6,TRBJ1-4,TGTGCCAGCAGCGTTACTGACAGAACTAATGAAAAACTGTTTTTT,CASSVTDRTNEKLFF
.,.,TRBV12-3/TRBV12-4,TRBJ2-7,TGTGCCAGCAGTGTCGTCCGGATCGAGCAGTACTTC,CASSVVRIEQYF
TRBD2,few,TRBV5-1,TRBJ2-1,TGCGCCACCAGACCTAGACTAGCGGGAGGTAACTCCTACAATGAGCAGTTCTTC,CATRPRLAGGNSYNEQFF
TRBD2,.,TRBV2,TRBJ2-4,TGTGCCAGCACCCGGGCGGCCCTCGGAACGGGGGGAGGAAACATTCAGTACTTC,CASTRAALGTGGGNIQYF
TRBD2,few,TRBV10-3,TRBJ2-1,TGTGCCATCAGTTATAGCGGGAGCTCCTACAATGAGCAGTTCTTC,CAISYSGSSYNEQFF
.,few,TRBV13,TRBJ1-2,TGTGCCAGCAGCTTAGCGACTTTACTTACCGATGCGGATGGCTACACCTTC,CASSLATLLTDADGYTF
TRBD1,.,TRBV2,TRBJ1-5,TGTGCCAGCAGACGGGACAGGGCGAGCAATCAGCCCCAGCATTTT,CASRRDRASNQPQHF
TRBD2,.,TRBV4-1,TRBJ2-3,TGCGCCAGCAGCCCATCGACTAGCGGGGGGGCGGGGACGCAGTATTTT,CASSPSTSGGAGTQYF
.,.,TRBV5-1,TRBJ2-7,TGCGCCAGCAGCTTAGTTGGGGGTGCCGCCGGATCCTACGAGCAGTACTTC,CASSLVGGAAGSYEQYF
.,.,TRBV15,TRBJ2-5,TGTACCACCAGCAGAGTGGACCGCCAAGAGACCCAGTACTTC,CTTSRVDRQETQYF
.,.,TRBV4-2,TRBJ1-1,TGTGCCAGCAGCCAAGGGACAGACGGAAACACTGAAGCTTTCTTT,CASSQGTDGNTEAFF
TRBD2,few,TRBV20-1,TRBJ2-5,TGCAGTGCTAGAGACGGGACTAGCGGAATACAGTACTTC,CSARDGTSGIQYF
.,.,TRBV7-2,TRBJ1-6,TGTGCCAGCAGCTCCCGGCGGGATAATTCACCCCTCCACTTT,CASSSRRDNSPLHF
.,.,TRBV12-3/TRBV12-4,TRBJ1-1,TGTGCCAGCAGGCATAGCACGGACACTGAAGCTTTCTTT,CASRHSTDTEAFF
TRBD2,.,TRBV5-1,TRBJ2-5,TGCGCCAGCAGCTTGGTATCTAGCGGCTACCTGGGGACCCAGTACTTC,CASSLVSSGYLGTQYF
.,.,TRBV29-1,TRBJ2-5,TGCAGCGTTGAAGATCTTTCGGCCCGGGAGACCCAGTACTTC,CSVEDLSARETQYF
TRBD1,.,TRBV7-2,TRBJ1-1,TGTGCCAGCAGCTCACTATCTTTGACAGGGGAAGCTTTCTTT,CASSSLSLTGEAFF
.,.,TRBV27,TRBJ2-5,TGTGCCAGCAGTTTCTCCCAGGCCGCGGGGGCACAGTACTTC,CASSFSQAAGAQYF
.,.,TRBV28,TRBJ2-5,TGTGCCAGCAGCACGACCGGATTTACGTACAATGAGCAGTACTTC,CASSTTGFTYNEQYF
.,.,TRBV6-6,TRBJ1-4,TGTGCCAGCAGTTACGACAGCTGGTTTGATAATGAAAAACTGTTTTTT,CASSYDSWFDNEKLFF
.,once,TRBV3-1,TRBJ2-6,TGTGCCAGCAGCCAAGAGTGGAACGGTCCCTCTGGGGCCAACGTCCTGACTTTC,CASSQEWNGPSGANVLTF
.,.,TRBV6-1,TRBJ2-5,TGTGCCAGCAGTTCCCGCTTAAATGGGGATGAGACCCAGTACTTC,CASSSRLNGDETQYF
.,.,TRBV6-2/TRBV6-3,TRBJ1-5,TGTGCCAGCAGTGACCTTGGGAATCAGCCCCAGCATTTT,CASSDLGNQPQHF
.,few,TRBV25-1,TRBJ1-2,TGTGCCAGCAGTGAATATAACAGCCCCTATGGCTACACCTTC,CASSEYNSPYGYTF
.,.,TRBV2,TRBJ1-1,TGTGCCAGCAGGGTGGAGGGGAACACTGAAGCTTTCTTT,CASRVEGNTEAFF
TRBD2,few,TRBV24-1,TRBJ2-1,TGTGCCACTGGGACTAGCGGAAACAATGAGCAGTTCTTC,CATGTSGNNEQFF
.,few,TRBV24-1,TRBJ2-1,TGTGCCACCAGTGATCCCGGGACGAAGCACAATGAGCAGTTCTTC,CATSDPGTKHNEQFF
.,few,TRBV25-1,TRBJ2-3,TGTGCCAGCAACACCGGGGTCACAGATACGCAGTATTTT,CASNTGVTDTQYF
TRBD2,.,TRBV2,TRBJ2-3,TGTGCCAGCAGTGAAGCGCGTGGCGGGAGGTCAGATACGCAGTATTTT,CASSEARGGRSDTQYF
.,.,TRBV6-5,TRBJ1-2,TGTGCCAGCAGTTACTCGAAGCCCTCCTATGGCTACACCTTC,CASSYSKPSYGYTF
TRBD2,.,TRBV12-3/TRBV12-4,TRBJ2-3,TGTGCCAGCAGTTTCTCTCTCGGGGGGGGAACAGATACGCAGTATTTT,CASSFSLGGGTDTQYF
.,once,TRBV20-1,TRBJ2-7,TGCAGTGCCCAAACAGGGCCAATCTACGAGCAGTACTTC,CSAQTGPIYEQYF
.,.,TRBV28,TRBJ1-1,TGTGCCAGCAGTTTATTAGGGGGGTATGGGGGGTGGACTGAAGCTTTCTTT,CASSLLGGYGGWTEAFF
.,.,TRBV6-2/TRBV6-3,TRBJ2-7,TGTGCCAGCAGTTACTCTACAGCCCGATACATGTACTTC,CASSYSTARYMYF
TRBD1,.,TRBV25-1,TRBJ1-2,TGTGCCAGCAGTGGGCTGGGACAGCTCAATAGCTACACCTTC,CASSGLGQLNSYTF
TRBD1,few,TRBV12-3/TRBV12-4,TRBJ1-1,TGTGCCAGCAGCGCGGCCGGGACAGGGGTCACTGAAGCTTTCTTT,CASSAAGTGVTEAFF
TRBD1,.,TRBV10-3,TRBJ1-1,TGTGCCATCAATCCGGGACAGGGGATAACTGAAGCTTTCTTT,CAINPGQGITEAFF
.,.,TRBV7-8,TRBJ2-5,TGTGCCAGCAGCTTAGGGGGACGGCACCAAGAGACCCAGTACTTC,CASSLGGRHQETQYF
.,.,TRBV9,TRBJ1-1,TGTGCCAGCAGCGCGGGGGGGGACAACACTGAAGCTTTCTTT,CASSAGGDNTEAFF
TRBD1,once,TRBV6-5,TRBJ2-7,TGTGCCAGCACCAACAGGGGAGTTGGGACCTACGAGCAGTACTTC,CASTNRGVGTYEQYF